This T cell receptor (beta chain) originates from a study of blood T cell repertoires in COVID-19. The overall study: The United States, Italy and Spain supplied acute and convalescent COVID-19 samples. T cells, B-cell-depleted T cells, or PBMCs supplied cDNA or gDNA.

In the authors' workflow: How many nucleated cells were present was estimated from reference gene primer amplification. Measured with immunoSEQ multiplex PCR; TCRdb has only the in-frame clones, and not every one. The DNA gave D and trimming, while V, J and clone size come from that table. The sample has around 200,000 clones, around three quarters seen once; the top ten hold less than 7%. The CDR3 totals 16 residues. V lost 2 bases, J lost 6 bases, and 7 bases stayed unmatched. Germline-derived CDR1 and CDR2 are SEHNR and FQNEAQ (reference sequence). This TCR derives from a woman aged 65 to 85 with acute or convalescent COVID-19. Sequences were obtained from peripheral blood. J is TRBJ2-1 and V is TRBV7-9; TRBD1 matches 10 bases. CDR3 amino acids: CASSLTGTGVGNEQFF. The CDR3 region has the DNA TGTGCCAGCAGCTTAACCGGGACAGGGGTGGGCAATGAGCAGTTCTTC.